Below are 28 T cell receptor beta chains sequenced from a single sample in a study of human T cells and chemical hapten exposure. The time point denotes: healthy volunteer bleed at 6 weeks. Unfractionated whole blood was the source of the extracted total RNA. TCRdb re-derived calls from the RACE reads in MiXCR, one entry per CDR3 protein. Of some 65,000 distinct CDR3 sequences in the sample, about 6% were seen once. Sequences were obtained from whole blood. The source is a female donor in good health. Some clones in this sample may be carry-over from other donors' samples.

This chain connects TRBV7-2 to TRBJ2-2, with TRBD2 matching over 8 bases. With 5 bases clipped from V and 4 bases from J, the junction kept 9 bases outside the gene matches. This CDR3 region has 16 residues. CDR1 is SGHTA, CDR2 FQGNSA, per germline. This CDR3 is CASSHLLAEPTGELFF. The CDR3 region has the DNA TGTGCCAGCAGCCACCTACTAGCGGAACCCACCGGGGAGCTGTTTTTT.

This clonotype occurred many times. V gene TRBV6-1 combines with J gene TRBJ2-3; 13 positions agree with TRBD2. The CDR3 has 19 residues. Losses at the gene ends were 0 bases for V and 2 bases for J; bases not matched to a gene: 8. Germline loops: CDR1 MNHNS, CDR2 SASEGT. As DNA, the CDR3 is TGTGCCAGCAGTGAAGCCCAACTAGCGGGAGGGCTCGACACAGATACGCAGTATTTT. Translated, it gives CASSEAQLAGGLDTDTQYF.

In this sample, this clonotype turned up a few times. The chain couples TRBV4-3 to TRBJ2-3, with D hard to call. The germline V gene encodes CDR1 LGHNA and CDR2 YSLEER. The length of the CDR3 is 17 residues. The germline V and J ends were trimmed by 0 bases and 0 bases, with 13 bases remaining between them. In DNA form, the CDR3 reads TGCGCCAGCAGCCAAGACTCCGGGCCTCAAAGCACAGATACGCAGTATTTT. Translating it yields CASSQDSGPQSTDTQYF.

This clonotype was recorded a few times. The chain employs TRBV20-1 and TRBJ1-5; TRBD1 is a possible D gene (5 bases). Germline CDR1 and CDR2: DFQATT and SNEGSKA (reference sequence). V was clipped by 3 bases and J by 0 bases, with 15 bases between them. The CDR3 has 16 amino acids. The CDR3 bases are TGCAGTGCTAGGGGGGGGGTATCGGGTAGCAATCAGCCCCAGCATTTT. Protein: CSARGGVSGSNQPQHF.

This chain joins TRBV28 and TRBJ2-6; TRBD1 agrees at 7 bases. CDR1 and CDR2 from the germline V gene are MDHEN and SYDVKM. This CDR3 comprises 16 residues. The ends lost 7 bases at V and 0 bases at J; junction bases unmatched: 6. The CDR3 DNA sequence: TGTGCCAGCAAGGACAGGACCTACTCTGGGGCCAACGTCCTGACTTTC. Amino acid sequence: CASKDRTYSGANVLTF.

This clonotype appeared a few times. This chain links TRBV7-2 with TRBJ2-3, with TRBD1 matching 7 bases. CDR1 is SGHTA and CDR2 is FQGNSA in the germline V gene. The V and J ends lost 5 bases and 7 bases, in that order; junction bases with no gene match: 6. This CDR3 has 13 residues. The CDR3 loop reads CASSPRQGNTQYF. The CDR3 region has the DNA TGTGCCAGCAGCCCCCGACAGGGAAATACGCAGTATTTT.

This clonotype was counted a few times. This chain links TRBV14 with TRBJ2-3; 10 bases are shared with TRBD2. V lost 3 bases to trimming and J lost 2 bases; unmatched junction nucleotides: 5. The CDR3 has 16 residues. Germline CDR1 SGHDN, CDR2 FVKESK. The CDR3 here is CASSHQAGGITDTQYF. The CDR3 DNA reads TGTGCCAGCAGCCATCAAGCGGGAGGGATCACAGATACGCAGTATTTT.

In this sample, this clonotype turned up many times. This sequence joins TRBV7-9 and TRBJ2-5; D might be TRBD1 (6 bases). Germline V gene sequence: CDR1 SEHNR, CDR2 FQNEAQ (reference sequence). Trimming took off 4 bases at V and 3 bases at J, with 18 bases between the two ends. There are 16 residues in the CDR3. The CDR3 region has the DNA TGTGCCAGCAGCTCGAGCCGGGACAAACTAAAAGAGACCCAGTACTTC. It specifies CASSSSRDKLKETQYF.

This chain links TRBV19 with TRBJ2-3, with 8 bases aligning to TRBD2. In germline, CDR1 is LNHDA, CDR2 SQIVND (reference sequence). This CDR3 region has 15 residues. V shed 9 bases and J 0 bases; nucleotides not matched to a gene: 8. CDR3 DNA sequence: TGTGCCAGCCGCGGGAGGACGACTAGCACAGATACGCAGTATTTT. Translating gives CASRGRTTSTDTQYF.

This clonotype has a count of ten or more. V is TRBV28 and J is TRBJ2-3, with 12 bases lining up with TRBD2. From germline, CDR1 is MDHEN and CDR2 SYDVKM. Trimming took 4 bases from V and 0 from J; bases not matched to a gene: 11. CDR3 length: 19 residues. The CDR3 spells CASSSLLAGGIYSTDTQYF. CDR3 sequence (DNA): TGTGCCAGCAGTTCTTTACTAGCGGGAGGTATATACAGCACAGATACGCAGTATTTT.

In its sample, this clonotype was seen a few times. The chain links TRBV4-1 to TRBJ2-3; 7 positions agree with TRBD1. The germline V gene has CDR1 MGHRA and CDR2 YSYEKL. CDR3 length: 18 amino acids. J gave up 0 bases and V 0 bases, and 9 bases lay outside the gene matches. CDR3 coding DNA: TGCGCCAGCAGCCAAGATCAGCCCCGGGACAGCAGCACAGATACGCAGTATTTT. This gives the protein CASSQDQPRDSSTDTQYF.

This clonotype occurred many times. The chain couples TRBV4-2 to TRBJ2-7, with D possibly matching TRBD2 (5 bases). This CDR3 has 17 residues. Per the germline V gene, CDR1 is LGHNA and CDR2 is YNFKEQ. Trimming stripped 1 base from V and 0 bases from J, with 16 bases between. This chain's CDR3 is CASSQAQHGLNSYEQYF. CDR3 coding DNA: TGTGCCAGCAGCCAAGCGCAACACGGACTGAACTCCTACGAGCAGTACTTC.

This clonotype was observed at least ten times. This chain links TRBV29-1 with TRBJ2-3; D not resolved. CDR1 is SQVTM and CDR2 is ANQGSEA in the germline V gene. The CDR3 is 10 amino acids. Trimming pared 3 bases from V and 6 bases from J, leaving 4 bases between. CDR3 DNA: TGCAGCGTTGATGAGGATACGCAGTATTTT. Translation: CSVDEDTQYF.

This clonotype was seen repeatedly, ten times or more. The chain recombines TRBV5-1 with TRBJ2-5; no clear D gene. This CDR3 is built from 14 residues. Germline CDR1 and CDR2: SGHRS and YFSETQ. V dropped 1 base and J dropped 3 bases, with 10 bases sitting between them. The CDR3 DNA sequence: TGCGCCAGCAGCTTGTTGGTCGGTAAAGAGACCCAGTACTTC. Translated, it gives CASSLLVGKETQYF.

Only a few counts were recorded for this clonotype. The chain couples TRBV12-3 or TRBV12-4 to TRBJ2-3; D is possibly TRBD1 (6 bases). The ends were cut back, 3 bases at V and 4 bases at J, with 8 bases in the middle. The CDR3 extends over 13 amino acids. CDR3 DNA: TGTGCCAGCAGTTTCGCAGGGGCAGATACGCAGTATTTT. Translating gives CASSFAGADTQYF.

A few counts support this clonotype. The chain employs TRBV10-2 and TRBJ2-1, with 8 bases aligning to TRBD2. The CDR3 has 15 amino acids. Germline V lookup: CDR1 WSHSY, CDR2 SAAADI. Trimming removed 6 bases from V and 7 bases from J; junction bases left unmatched: 11. CDR3 loop: CASRTTGGPSNEQFF. The CDR3, as DNA: TGCGCCAGCAGAACCACGGGAGGGCCGTCGAATGAGCAGTTCTTC.

This clonotype was detected many times. The V gene is TRBV10-3, the J gene TRBJ1-5; tentative D call: TRBD1 (5 bases). The V end was cut by 3 bases, the J end by 1 base, with 13 bases between. The CDR3 consists of 16 residues. CDR1 and CDR2 (germline): ENHRY, SYGVKD. CDR3 in DNA: TGTGCCATCAGTGACCCCCGGCAGGGCAGCAATCAGCCCCAGCATTTT. The encoded protein is CAISDPRQGSNQPQHF.

This chain uses TRBV5-1 with TRBJ2-5, with 10 bases aligning to TRBD2. This CDR3 is 16 amino acids long. CDR1 is SGHRS, CDR2 YFSETQ, per germline. V trimming: 0 bases; J trimming: 5 bases; junction bases outside the gene matches: 7. CDR3 sequence: CASSLGLAGVGETQYF. In nucleotides, the CDR3 is TGCGCCAGCAGCTTGGGTCTAGCGGGAGTGGGTGAGACCCAGTACTTC.

In this sample, this clonotype turned up a few times. A read error may explain this, as a much larger clone is one base away. The chain combines TRBV20-1 with TRBJ1-5, with D possibly being TRBD1 (6 bases). The CDR3 is 14 amino acids. The germline gives CDR1 DFQATT, CDR2 SNEGSKA (reference sequence). CDR3 nucleotides: TGCAGTGCTATTCTGGGGGCTGGCAATCAGCCCCAGAATTTT. Translation gives CSAILGAGNQPQNF.

This clonotype was seen repeatedly, ten times or more. V and J are TRBV20-1 and TRBJ1-6, with TRBD1 matching over 8 bases. J was trimmed by 10 bases and V by 0 bases; bases with no gene match: 5. This CDR3 has 14 amino acids. The germline V gene encodes CDR1 DFQATT and CDR2 SNEGSKA (reference sequence). The CDR3 loop reads CSARDSGGRSPLHF. CDR3 bases: TGCAGTGCTAGAGATTCAGGGGGCCGCTCACCCCTCCACTTT.

There are many counts of this clonotype. The chain couples TRBV5-6 to TRBJ1-1; D is perhaps TRBD1 (6 bases). Trimming took 5 bases from V and 6 from J, leaving 17 bases between them. In germline, CDR1 is SGHDT, CDR2 YYEEEE. The CDR3 length is 14 residues. For the CDR3, the DNA is TGTGCCAGCAGTCGAGTATGGGGGGGGCCTGAAGCTTTCTTT. Translated: CASSRVWGGPEAFF.

This clonotype was picked up many times. CDR3 sequence reads: CASSLRLAGDLGELFF. The CDR3 DNA is TGCGCCAGCAGCTTGCGACTAGCGGGAGACCTCGGGGAGCTGTTTTTT. The rearrangement joins TRBV5-1 to TRBJ2-2, with 12 bases aligning to TRBD2. V was clipped by 1 base and J by 7 bases; unmatched bases: 5. CDR1 SGHRS and CDR2 YFSETQ come from the germline V gene. The CDR3 has 16 amino acids.

This clonotype was seen many times. The chain has TRBV6-1 and TRBJ1-4, with no clear D. The V gene lost 7 bases and the J gene lost 0 bases, with 15 bases spanning the gap. The CDR3 spans 16 residues. The germline gives CDR1 MNHNS, CDR2 SASEGT. CDR3 sequence (DNA): TGTGCCAGCACTCCGAAACCGGAAGCAACTAATGAAAAACTGTTTTTT. It specifies CASTPKPEATNEKLFF.

In this sample, this clonotype turned up many times. The chain has TRBV10-1 and TRBJ2-5; 7 bases map to TRBD2. CDR3 length equals 15 residues. The J segment lost 5 bases and the V segment lost 3 bases, leaving 9 bases of the junction unmatched. The germline V gene has CDR1 WNHNN and CDR2 SYGVQD (reference sequence). This CDR3 is CASSEGAGEVETQYF. The CDR3, as DNA: TGCGCCAGCAGTGAAGGGGCGGGAGAAGTGGAGACCCAGTACTTC.

This clonotype was picked up many times. In DNA, the CDR3 is TGTGCCAGCAGCTTAACGGGAGGGGTGGATACGCAGTATTTT. Amino acids: CASSLTGGVDTQYF. J is TRBJ2-3 and V is TRBV7-9, with 8 bases that match TRBD2. The germline V gene has CDR1 SEHNR and CDR2 FQNEAQ (reference sequence). This CDR3 comprises 14 residues. V dropped 2 bases and J dropped 6; count of bases not matched to a gene: 4.

In this sample, this clonotype turned up many times. Because the CDR3's place on the DNA is in doubt, the DNA is left out and the CDR3 is given as listed by TCRdb. This rearrangement joins TRBV27 to TRBJ2-7; TRBD1 is the table's D call and was not checked against the DNA. Inclusive of both ends, the CDR3 amounts to 15 amino acids. Germline V gene lookup returns CDR1 MNHEY and CDR2 SMNVEV (reference sequence). CDR3: CASILGQGGWYEQYF.

This clonotype was detected only a few times. This sequence joins TRBV2 and TRBJ2-2, with 7 nucleotides matching TRBD1. The germline gives CDR1 SNHLY, CDR2 FYNNEI. The CDR3 totals 16 residues. V shed 6 bases, J shed 6 bases, and the junction held 13 bases outside the gene matches. In DNA, the CDR3 is TGTGCCAGCAGCCCCGACAGGGCTACCCGGGCCGGGGAGCTGTTTTTT. This codes for CASSPDRATRAGELFF.

This clonotype was counted at least ten times. The chain recombines TRBV20-1 with TRBJ2-7, with 12 nucleotides matching TRBD2. The CDR3 runs to 13 residues. The germline V gene encodes CDR1 DFQATT and CDR2 SNEGSKA (reference sequence). J gave up 2 bases and V 6 bases, and 2 bases lay outside the gene matches. CDR3 amino acids: CSARTSGTYEQYF. The CDR3 DNA sequence: TGCAGTGCCCGGACTAGCGGGACCTACGAGCAGTACTTC.